The T cell receptor beta chain described here comes from a study of blood T cell repertoires in COVID-19. TCRdb keeps only in-frame clones here, not all; method: immunoSEQ multiplex PCR. The data contain 360,000 or so clones, approximately 89% of them seen just once; the ten biggest clones take up just under 4%. Germline lookup yields CDR1 MNHEY and CDR2 SMNVEV (reference sequence). Trimming removed 7 bases from V and 9 bases from J; junction bases left unmatched: 8. CDR3 length: 14 residues. The sequence was collected from a woman aged 60-75 years with COVID-19, enrolled during active disease. Sequencing was done on a sample of peripheral blood. This chain joins TRBV27 and TRBJ2-1; 11 bases agree with TRBD2. DNA for the CDR3: TGTGCCAGCACTTTGGGACTAGCGGACGGTGAGCAGTTCTTC. Translating gives CASTLGLADGEQFF.